Sequencing of this T cell receptor beta chain was carried out in a study of radiation and T cells in renal cell carcinoma. Findings and limits, study-wide: Baseline intratumoral clonotype presence is unknown without pretreatment biopsies.

Measured with immunoSEQ multiplex PCR; TCRdb has only the in-frame clones, and not every one. The sample shows roughly 58,000 clones, over 65% of them seen only once. Germline assignment: CDR1 MNHEY and CDR2 SVGAGI. V was pared by 4 bases and J by 9 bases, with 10 bases between. The CDR3 spans 12 residues. Regarding time point: blood 4 weeks post-SBRT, at nephrectomy. Treatment described: 15 Gy SBRT to primary tumor, nephrectomy 4 weeks later. Serial blood draws occurred at baseline and 2 and 4 weeks post-SBRT. The count of this clone is one. Its antigen remains unidentified. The TCR sequence derives from a man aged 55 to 70 with renal cell carcinoma. The sequencing here drew on blood, taken from a patient whose treatment included radiotherapy and nephrectomy. The V and J genes are TRBV6-5 and TRBJ2-1, with a weak D call TRBD2 (6 bases). The CDR3 here is CASSLGGIEQFF. For the CDR3, the DNA is TGTGCCAGCAGTTTGGGCGGGATTGAGCAGTTCTTC.